This T cell receptor (beta chain) was recovered during a study of cytomegalovirus exposure and HLA in healthy donors. Whole-study context: In an earlier analysis, 117 million unique TCR beta sequences were found from approximately 170 million T cells. As released early, the data held about 85 million unique TCRs from HLA-typed donors.

Overall study findings and caveats: TRBV6-2, TRBV6-3 and some other V segments were unresolvable in 87-base-pair reads.

CDR3 size: 13 residues. The V and J ends lost 0 bases and 8 bases respectively, with 10 bases between them. Germline V gene sequence: CDR1 LNHNV, CDR2 YYDKDF (reference sequence). To note about this clone: Its specificity is unknown.

13 Jbeta primers and 60 Vbeta primers were used for the PCR. The data were produced by immunoSEQ multiplex PCR, yet TCRdb's version contains in-frame clones alone and is incomplete. The repertoire holds about 130,000 clones, with roughly 79% as singletons. The sequence was obtained from a woman aged 45-65 years in good health and CMV-seronegative. Sequencing was done on a sample of PBMCs. The chain joins TRBV15 to TRBJ1-2; D is uncertain. The CDR3 DNA reads TGTGCCACCAGCAGAGATGAACTTTGGGGCTACACCTTC. It encodes CATSRDELWGYTF.